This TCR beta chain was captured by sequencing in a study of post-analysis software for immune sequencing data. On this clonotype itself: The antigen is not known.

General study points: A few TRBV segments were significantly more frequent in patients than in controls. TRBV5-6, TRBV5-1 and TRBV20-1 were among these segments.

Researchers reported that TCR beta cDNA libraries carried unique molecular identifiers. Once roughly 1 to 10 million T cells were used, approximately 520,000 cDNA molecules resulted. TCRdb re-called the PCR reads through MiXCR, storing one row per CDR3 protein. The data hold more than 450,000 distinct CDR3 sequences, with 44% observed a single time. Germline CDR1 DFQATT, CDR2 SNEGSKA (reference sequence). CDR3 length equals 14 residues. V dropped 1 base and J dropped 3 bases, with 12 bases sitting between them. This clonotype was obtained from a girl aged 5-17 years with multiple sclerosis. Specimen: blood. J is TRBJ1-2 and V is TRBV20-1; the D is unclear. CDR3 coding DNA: TGCAGTGCTAGAGTCCTGGGTTTTGACTATGGCTACACCTTC. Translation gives CSARVLGFDYGYTF.